Below, one TCR beta chain is given with its context. This clonotype turned up a few times. There is no known antigen for this receptor. No base qualities exist here, and no much larger clone lies one base off it. The TCR beta CDR3 regions were amplified from the RNA transcripts. A first-round RT-PCR of the TCR CDR3 used the HTBI primer set with the Qiagen OneStep RT-PCR kit. The libraries were constructed in a second round of multiplex PCR and then size-selected and purified. The libraries were sequenced on an Illumina HiSeq2000 using paired-end 100 bp reads. The study's processing was this. SOAPnuke was used to process the raw data, with reads discarded if the reads contained adapters or uncalled bases, had a mean Phred below 15, or lacked an exact constant-primer or identifier match. High-quality paired reads were merged with COPE v1.2.5, and unique nucleotide sequences were defined as clonotypes. MiTCR v1.1 was used to align the clonotypes against IMGT TRBV, TRBD and TRBJ reference segments. The analysis included only V-J combinations with a frequency above 0.0001, which together covered around 99% of the repertoires. A TCS score was defined as the ratio of F50 (clonal expansion) to E x V (chaos), with BLOSUM62-based TCRdist applied between CDR3 peptides within each V-J. Welch's t-statistics and random forest reduced 514 V-J features to about 13, which were used in a naive Bayes classifier (R e1071). Starting from the raw public reads, TCRdb applied fastp trimming at Q25, assembled clones with MiXCR and retained in-frame beta chains. Each CDR3 protein gets just one entry, which takes the most common genes and DNA from the rows behind it. TCRdb, not the original authors, processed these V and J calls. This sample has under 450,000 distinct CDR3 sequences in its table, and roughly 12% of those were observed once. The ten top clones hold under 25% of the sample.

This specimen belongs to a study of T cells in Graves' hyperthyroidism and ophthalmopathy (dated by TCRdb to between 2018 and 2021). Study-wide context: Peripheral blood was collected at initial diagnosis, before any treatment. TCR V-J signatures able to tell the groups apart were searched for in a discovery cohort of 90 to 100 patients, of whom 43 had Graves' ophthalmopathy and more than 55 had stable Graves' hyperthyroidism. Prospective prediction of ophthalmopathy was tested in an independent validation cohort consisting of under 20 hyperthyroidism patients and 15 or so patients who later progressed to ophthalmopathy. The approximately 98 discovery patients were randomly divided into training and test sets at a 7:3 ratio. The study also compared thyroid tissue and blood T-cell repertoires from more than five Graves' hyperthyroidism patients. Following sampling, methimazole starting at 30 mg daily was given to hyperthyroidism patients, and high-dose intravenous methylprednisolone was given to ophthalmopathy patients. According to the paper, TCR Vbeta CDR3 sequencing was carried out on over 130 peripheral blood samples, which came from approximately 41 ophthalmopathy, 70 to 80 hyperthyroidism and approximately 17 progressor patients. Paper-wide results and their limitations: No statistical method was used to set the sample size in advance, and investigators knew the group allocation. In validation, the model predicted progression to ophthalmopathy with 55% to 71% sensitivity and approximately 72% specificity, a median of around six months before onset. Most expanded thyroid clonotypes (frequency above 0.001) were also detected in blood, a finding suggesting that blood repertoires may reflect thyroid immune responses. A model built on a 13 V-J signature distinguished ophthalmopathy from stable hyperthyroidism, reaching 85% to 90% sensitivity and around 81% specificity in cross-validation and 80%/75% in testing.

Hyperthyroidism patients were newly diagnosed, had a disease duration of under 2 months, and were aged 18 to 65 years. Exclusion was applied to patients with uncontrolled infections, other autoimmune diseases, pregnancy or lactation. Diagnoses relied on clinical symptoms, serum thyroxine and TRAb, thyroid ultrasound and orbital computed tomography. For progressor patients, blood was drawn at the first diagnosis of hyperthyroidism, before any ophthalmopathy symptoms had appeared. Ficoll-Paque density gradient centrifugation was used to isolate PBMCs from around 10 ml of fresh peripheral blood. Progressor patients were initially diagnosed with Graves' hyperthyroidism and developed ophthalmopathy during follow-up. Total RNA was extracted using Trizol reagent, and RNA quality was assessed on an Agilent 2100 Bioanalyzer. The trim is 7 bases for V and 5 bases for J, with a gap of 20 bases between the germline ends. CDR1 SQVTM and CDR2 ANQGSEA are derived from the germline V gene. Spanning cysteine to phenylalanine, the CDR3 consists of 14 amino acids. Only the CDR3 part of the read is kept: 42 bases, read in frame from the first base.

The sample comprised blood. The source is a young man with Graves' hyperthyroidism that later progressed to Graves' ophthalmopathy. This chain is built from TRBV29-1 and TRBJ2-5, with a weak D call of TRBD2 (7 bases match). The CDR3 protein is CSAGGQGLGETQYF. The nucleotide sequence reads as follows: TGCAGCGCCGGGGGGCAGGGCCTAGGGGAGACCCAGTACTTC.